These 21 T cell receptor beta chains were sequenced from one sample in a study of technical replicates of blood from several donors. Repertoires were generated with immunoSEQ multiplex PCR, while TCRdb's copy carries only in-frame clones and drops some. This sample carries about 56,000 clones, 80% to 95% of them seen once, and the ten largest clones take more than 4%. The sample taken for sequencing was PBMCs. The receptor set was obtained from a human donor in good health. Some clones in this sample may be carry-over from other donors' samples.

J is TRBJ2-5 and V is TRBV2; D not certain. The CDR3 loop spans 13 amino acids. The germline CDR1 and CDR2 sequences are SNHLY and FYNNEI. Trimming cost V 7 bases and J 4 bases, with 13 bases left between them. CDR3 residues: CASTRGVGETQYF. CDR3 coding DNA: TGTGCCAGCACCCGCGGAGTAGGAGAGACCCAGTACTTC.

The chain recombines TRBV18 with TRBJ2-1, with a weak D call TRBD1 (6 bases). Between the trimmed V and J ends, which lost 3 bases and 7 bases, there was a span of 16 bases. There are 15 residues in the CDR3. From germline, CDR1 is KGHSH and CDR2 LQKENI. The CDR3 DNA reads TGTGCCAGCTCACCGCAGCAGGGGCAAAGGAATGAGCAGTTCTTC. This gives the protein CASSPQQGQRNEQFF.

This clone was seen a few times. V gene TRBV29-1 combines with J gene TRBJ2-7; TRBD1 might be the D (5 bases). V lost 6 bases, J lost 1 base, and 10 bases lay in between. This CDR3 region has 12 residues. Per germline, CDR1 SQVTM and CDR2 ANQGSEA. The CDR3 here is CSVKGASYEQYF. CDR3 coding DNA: TGCAGCGTAAAAGGGGCGTCCTACGAGCAGTACTTC.

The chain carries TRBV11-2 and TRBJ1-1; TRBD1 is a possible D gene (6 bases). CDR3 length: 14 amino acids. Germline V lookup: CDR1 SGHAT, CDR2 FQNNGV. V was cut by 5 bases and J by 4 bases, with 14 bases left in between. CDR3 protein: CASSIPGQFTEAFF. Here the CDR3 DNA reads TGTGCCAGCAGCATTCCGGGACAATTCACTGAAGCTTTCTTT.

CDR3 DNA: TGTGCCTGGAGGGAGGAGACCCAGTACTTC. This translates into CAWREETQYF. V and J are TRBV30 and TRBJ2-5; D is unresolved. Germline V gene data show CDR1 as GTSNPN and CDR2 as SVGIG (reference sequence). V shed 3 bases and J shed 5 bases, with 4 bases lying between them. The CDR3 length is 10 residues.

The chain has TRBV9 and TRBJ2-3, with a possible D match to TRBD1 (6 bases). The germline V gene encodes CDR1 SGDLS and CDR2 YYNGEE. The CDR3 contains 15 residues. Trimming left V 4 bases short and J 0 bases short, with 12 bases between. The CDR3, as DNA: TGTGCCAGCAGCAAAGGACAGTCGAGCACAGATACGCAGTATTTT. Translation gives CASSKGQSSTDTQYF.

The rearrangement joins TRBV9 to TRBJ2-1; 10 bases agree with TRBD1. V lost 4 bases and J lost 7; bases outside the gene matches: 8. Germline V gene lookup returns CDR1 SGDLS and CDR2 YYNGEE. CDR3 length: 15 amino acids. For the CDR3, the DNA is TGTGCCAGCAGCCGAGACCGGGACAGGGGAAATGAGCAGTTCTTC. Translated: CASSRDRDRGNEQFF. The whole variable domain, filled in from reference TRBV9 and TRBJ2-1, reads DSGVTQTPKHLITATGQRVTLRCSPRSGDLSVYWYQQSLDQGLQFLIQYYNGEERAKGNILERFSAQQFPDLHSELNLSSLELGDSALYFCASSRDRDRGNEQFFGPGTRLTVL.

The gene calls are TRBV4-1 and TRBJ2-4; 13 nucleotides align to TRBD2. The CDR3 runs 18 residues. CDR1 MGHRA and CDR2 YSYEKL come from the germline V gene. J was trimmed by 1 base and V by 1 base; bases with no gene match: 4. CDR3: CASSQGRTSGSAKNIQYF. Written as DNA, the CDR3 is TGCGCCAGCAGCCAAGGCAGGACTAGCGGGAGTGCCAAAAACATTCAGTACTTC.

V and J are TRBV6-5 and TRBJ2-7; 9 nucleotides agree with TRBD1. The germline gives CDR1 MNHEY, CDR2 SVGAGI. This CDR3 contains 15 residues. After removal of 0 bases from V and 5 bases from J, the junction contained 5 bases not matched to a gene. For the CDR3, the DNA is TGTGCCAGCAGTTACTCGACAGGGGGGATAGACGAGCAGTACTTC. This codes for CASSYSTGGIDEQYF.

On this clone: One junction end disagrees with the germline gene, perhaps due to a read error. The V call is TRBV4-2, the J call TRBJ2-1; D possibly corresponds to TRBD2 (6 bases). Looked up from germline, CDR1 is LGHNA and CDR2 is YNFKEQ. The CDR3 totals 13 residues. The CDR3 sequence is CASSQDPEGKRIF. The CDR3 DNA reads TGTGCCAGCAGCCAAGATCCGGAGGGAAAGAGAATCTTC.

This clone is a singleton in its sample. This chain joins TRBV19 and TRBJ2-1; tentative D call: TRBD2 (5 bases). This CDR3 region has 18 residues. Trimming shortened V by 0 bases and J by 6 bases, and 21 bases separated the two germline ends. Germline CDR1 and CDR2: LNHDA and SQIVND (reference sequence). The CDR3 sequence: CASSIDLIGLASSNEQFF. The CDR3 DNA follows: TGTGCCAGTAGTATAGATCTTATCGGTCTAGCCTCTAGCAATGAGCAGTTCTTC.

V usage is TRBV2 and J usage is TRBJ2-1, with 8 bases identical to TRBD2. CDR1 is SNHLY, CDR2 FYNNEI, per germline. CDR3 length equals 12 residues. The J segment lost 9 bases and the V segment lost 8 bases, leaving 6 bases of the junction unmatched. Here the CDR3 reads CASESGSGEQFF. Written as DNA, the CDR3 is TGTGCCAGCGAGAGCGGGAGCGGTGAGCAGTTCTTC.

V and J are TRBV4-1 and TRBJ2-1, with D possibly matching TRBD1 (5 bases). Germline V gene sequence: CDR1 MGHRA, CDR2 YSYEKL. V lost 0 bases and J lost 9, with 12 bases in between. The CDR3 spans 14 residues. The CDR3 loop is CASSQDQGGLEQFF. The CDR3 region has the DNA TGCGCCAGCAGCCAAGATCAGGGTGGCCTTGAGCAGTTCTTC.

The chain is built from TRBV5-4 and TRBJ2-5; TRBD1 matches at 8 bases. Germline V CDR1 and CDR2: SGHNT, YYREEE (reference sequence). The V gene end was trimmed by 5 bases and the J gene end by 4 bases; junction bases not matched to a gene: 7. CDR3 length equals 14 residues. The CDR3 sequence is CASSIDRGGETQYF. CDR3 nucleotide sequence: TGTGCCAGCAGTATCGACAGGGGTGGAGAGACCCAGTACTTC.

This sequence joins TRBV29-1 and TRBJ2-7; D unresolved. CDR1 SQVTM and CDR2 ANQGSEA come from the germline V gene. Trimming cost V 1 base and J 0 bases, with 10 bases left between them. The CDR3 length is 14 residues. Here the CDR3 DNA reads TGCAGCGTTGAAGTCGGAGCGACCTCCTACGAGCAGTACTTC. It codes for CSVEVGATSYEQYF.

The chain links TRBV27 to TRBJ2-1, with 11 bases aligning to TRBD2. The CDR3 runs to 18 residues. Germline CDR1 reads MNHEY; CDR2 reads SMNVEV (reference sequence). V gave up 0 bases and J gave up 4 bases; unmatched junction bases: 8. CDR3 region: CASSLSSLAGGKYNEQFF. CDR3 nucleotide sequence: TGTGCCAGCAGTTTATCGAGCCTAGCGGGAGGCAAATACAATGAGCAGTTCTTC.

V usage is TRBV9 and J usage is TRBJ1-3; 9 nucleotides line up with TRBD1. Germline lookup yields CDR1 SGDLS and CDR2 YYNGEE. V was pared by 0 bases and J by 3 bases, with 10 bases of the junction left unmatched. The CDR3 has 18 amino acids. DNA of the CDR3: TGTGCCAGCAGCGTAGGCGGGACAGGGAAGGGAGGTGGAAACACCATATATTTT. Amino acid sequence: CASSVGGTGKGGGNTIYF.

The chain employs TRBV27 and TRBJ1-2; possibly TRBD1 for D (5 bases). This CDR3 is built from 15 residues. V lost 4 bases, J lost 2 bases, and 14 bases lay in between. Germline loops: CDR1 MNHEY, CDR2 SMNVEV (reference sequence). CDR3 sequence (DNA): TGTGCCAGCAGTTCAACAGGTTATAGCAACTATGGCTACACCTTC. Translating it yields CASSSTGYSNYGYTF.

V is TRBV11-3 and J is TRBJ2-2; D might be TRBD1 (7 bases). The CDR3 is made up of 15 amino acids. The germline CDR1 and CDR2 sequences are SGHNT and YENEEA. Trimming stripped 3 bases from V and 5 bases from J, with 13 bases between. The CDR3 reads CASSLSGGGTGELFF. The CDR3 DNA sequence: TGTGCCAGCAGCTTGTCAGGGGGAGGAACCGGGGAGCTGTTTTTT.

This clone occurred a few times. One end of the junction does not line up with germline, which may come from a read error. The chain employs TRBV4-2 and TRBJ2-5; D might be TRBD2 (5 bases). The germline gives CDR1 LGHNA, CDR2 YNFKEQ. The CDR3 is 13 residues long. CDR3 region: CASSQDDQRQKNF. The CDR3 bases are TGTGCCAGCAGCCAAGACGATCAGCGGCAGAAGAACTTC.

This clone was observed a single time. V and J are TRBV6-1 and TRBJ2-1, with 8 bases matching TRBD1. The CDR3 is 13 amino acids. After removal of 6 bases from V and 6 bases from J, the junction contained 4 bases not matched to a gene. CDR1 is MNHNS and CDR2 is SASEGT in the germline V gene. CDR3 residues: CASSSDRGNEQFF. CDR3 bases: TGTGCCAGCAGCTCCGACAGGGGCAATGAGCAGTTCTTC.